One and the same sample provided the 13 T cell receptor beta chains below, sequenced in a study of blood T cell repertoires in COVID-19. Produced via immunoSEQ multiplex PCR; TCRdb's table is partial and in-frame only. The sample carries about 26,000 clones, 85% to 95% recorded once. The source material was peripheral blood. The receptors derive from a human donor in a cohort sampled during active COVID-19.

The chain links TRBV6-6 to TRBJ2-5; D may be TRBD2 (6 bases). From germline, CDR1 is MNHNY and CDR2 SVGAGI (reference sequence). The V end lost 7 bases, the J end lost 5 bases, and 14 bases lay between the germline ends. The CDR3 has 13 residues. CDR3 residues: CASTSPGRETQYF. The CDR3 DNA reads TGTGCCAGCACCAGCCCGGGGAGGGAGACCCAGTACTTC.

The CDR3 protein is CASSLTARIAGELFF. The CDR3 DNA reads TGCGCCAGCAGCCTGACAGCCCGGATAGCCGGGGAGCTGTTTTTT. This chain connects TRBV5-1 to TRBJ2-2; perhaps TRBD1 as D (5 bases). There are 15 residues in the CDR3. Per germline, CDR1 SGHRS and CDR2 YFSETQ. V was shortened by 4 bases and J by 6 bases, with 16 bases between the two germline ends.

The rearrangement links TRBV7-2 to TRBJ1-2, with TRBD1 matching 7 bases. CDR3 length: 13 residues. The germline V gene encodes CDR1 SGHTA and CDR2 FQGNSA. The ends lost 3 bases at V and 6 bases at J; junction bases unmatched: 4. The CDR3 region is CASSFRGGNGYTF. CDR3 coding DNA: TGTGCCAGCAGCTTCCGAGGGGGCAATGGCTACACCTTC.

This chain links TRBV19 with TRBJ2-5; 7 nucleotides align to TRBD1. This CDR3 is built from 14 residues. The germline V gene has CDR1 LNHDA and CDR2 SQIVND (reference sequence). Trimming cost V 5 bases and J 5 bases; bases outside gene matches: 8. The CDR3 region is CASSATGAGETQYF. CDR3 bases: TGTGCCAGTAGTGCCACAGGGGCCGGGGAGACCCAGTACTTC.

The gene calls are TRBV5-8 and TRBJ1-1; 8 bases fit TRBD1. Germline values: CDR1 SGHTS, CDR2 YDEGEE. CDR3 length: 15 amino acids. The J segment lost 7 bases and the V segment lost 3 bases, leaving 11 bases of the junction unmatched. This CDR3 is CASSSTPGQAREAFF. The CDR3 region has the DNA TGTGCCAGCAGCTCGACTCCGGGACAGGCGCGTGAAGCTTTCTTT.

This clone was counted once. The chain combines TRBV9 with TRBJ2-5, with D possibly being TRBD2 (6 bases). This CDR3 is built from 15 residues. CDR1 is SGDLS and CDR2 is YYNGEE in the germline V gene. V gave up 4 bases and J gave up 2 bases, with 15 bases separating them. The CDR3 loop is CASSSGRTSQETQYF. The DNA for the CDR3 is TGTGCCAGCAGCTCTGGGAGGACGAGTCAAGAGACCCAGTACTTC.

V is TRBV7-9 and J is TRBJ1-2; 8 bases match TRBD1. V shed 7 bases, J shed 6 bases, and the junction held 10 bases outside the gene matches. This CDR3 is built from 14 residues. Germline V gene sequence: CDR1 SEHNR, CDR2 FQNEAQ (reference sequence). As DNA, the CDR3 is TGTGCCAGCATTCCGACAGGGGATATAGATGGCTACACCTTC. Encoded protein: CASIPTGDIDGYTF.

The genes are TRBV5-1 and TRBJ1-6; the D is unclear. Germline values: CDR1 SGHRS, CDR2 YFSETQ. The V and J ends lost 0 bases and 6 bases respectively, with 13 bases between them. This CDR3 comprises 16 residues. In DNA form, the CDR3 reads TGCGCCAGCAGCTTGGTGACATCTCCTGGTAATTCACCCCTCCACTTT. Protein: CASSLVTSPGNSPLHF. The full variable domain, its missing parts supplied by reference TRBV5-1 and TRBJ1-6, is KAGVTQTPRYLIKTRGQQVTLSCSPISGHRSVSWYQQTPGQGLQFLFEYFSETQRNKGNFPGRFSGRQFSNSRSEMNVSTLELGDSALYLCASSLVTSPGNSPLHFGNGTRLTVT.

The rearrangement uses TRBV29-1 and TRBJ2-7, with D possibly TRBD2 on 6 matching bases. Germline V CDR1 and CDR2: SQVTM, ANQGSEA. CDR3 length: 13 residues. The ends were cut back, 3 bases at V and 5 bases at J, with 14 bases in the middle. The CDR3 bases are TGCAGCGTTGATGGAGGGGTGGGTCACGAGCAGTACTTC. It is translated as CSVDGGVGHEQYF.

The V call is TRBV9, the J call TRBJ1-6; tentative D call: TRBD1 (6 bases). The CDR3 runs to 14 residues. Germline CDR1 is SGDLS and CDR2 is YYNGEE. Between the trimmed V and J ends, which lost 4 bases and 11 bases, there was a span of 16 bases. CDR3 protein: CASSSLRGAAPLHF. The CDR3 bases are TGTGCCAGCAGCTCTCTTCGGGGGGCGGCACCCCTCCACTTT.

The V and J genes are TRBV4-1 and TRBJ2-3, with 14 bases identical to TRBD2. The CDR3 is made up of 14 amino acids. With V trimmed by 8 bases and J by 6 bases, 4 bases remained unmatched. CDR1 is MGHRA, CDR2 YSYEKL, per germline. As DNA, the CDR3 is TGCGCCAGCCGACTAGCGGGAGGGCGTGATACGCAGTATTTT. Protein sequence: CASRLAGGRDTQYF.

The chain employs TRBV5-1 and TRBJ2-5, with D possibly being TRBD1 (6 bases). Trimming removed 3 bases from V and 2 bases from J, with 8 bases in between. This CDR3 comprises 13 residues. Looked up from germline, CDR1 is SGHRS and CDR2 is YFSETQ. The CDR3 nucleotides are TGCGCCAGCAGCTCACAGGGTCAAGAGACCCAGTACTTC. Translating it yields CASSSQGQETQYF.

The table lists this clone with a few counts. The rearrangement uses TRBV7-9 and TRBJ1-2; tentative D call: TRBD1 (6 bases). Germline loops: CDR1 SEHNR, CDR2 FQNEAQ (reference sequence). CDR3 size: 14 residues. V was shortened by 4 bases and J by 0 bases, with 9 bases between the two germline ends. CDR3 nucleotides: TGTGCCAGCAGCTCTCGACAGGCTAACTATGGCTACACCTTC. It encodes CASSSRQANYGYTF.